These 18 T cell receptor beta chains share one sample of origin, sequenced in a study of T cells in Graves' hyperthyroidism and ophthalmopathy. The CDR3 regions of TCR beta were amplified from RNA transcripts. HTBI primers were used for first-round RT-PCR of the TCR CDR3. TCRdb re-analysed the multiplex PCR reads in MiXCR, keeping a single row per CDR3 protein. The repertoire holds about half a million distinct CDR3 sequences, with less than 25% as singletons. Sequenced input: blood. All receptors come from a young man with Graves' hyperthyroidism.

About this clonotype: A much larger clone differs by one base, so this may be a read error. This chain joins TRBV19 and TRBJ1-1; D is uncertain. The germline gives CDR1 LNHDA, CDR2 SQIVND (reference sequence). This CDR3 is built from 13 residues. The CDR3 reads CASSIEKRVATCF. CDR3 sequence (DNA): TGTGCCAGTAGTATCGAGAAAAGAGTCGCAACTTGCTTT.

This chain joins TRBV28 and TRBJ1-5, with D possibly matching TRBD1 (6 bases). Germline CDR1 and CDR2: MDHEN and SYDVKM. This CDR3 comprises 18 residues. V lost 3 bases to trimming and J lost 2 bases, with 20 bases between them. As DNA, the CDR3 is TGTGCCAGCAGTTTGCCCCTCCACAGGGTGATGGGCAATCAGCCCCAGCATTTT. Amino acids: CASSLPLHRVMGNQPQHF.

This clonotype was counted at least ten times. This chain uses TRBV29-1 with TRBJ1-2; D not certain. Germline loops: CDR1 SQVTM, CDR2 ANQGSEA. V shed 7 bases and J shed 3 bases, with 15 bases lying between them. The CDR3 has 13 residues. The CDR3 reads CSATVPEDYGYTF. Here the CDR3 DNA reads TGCAGCGCCACCGTCCCCGAGGACTATGGCTACACCTTC. Using reference TRBV29-1 and TRBJ1-2 for the parts outside the CDR3, the full variable domain is SAVISQKPSRDICQRGTSLTIQCQVDSQVTMMFWYRQQPGQSLTLIATANQGSEATYESGFVIDKFPISRPNLTFSTLTVSNMSPEDSSIYLCSATVPEDYGYTFGSGTRLTVV.

This clonotype was counted ten times or more. The gene calls are TRBV15 and TRBJ1-5; D is undetermined. This CDR3 is 15 amino acids long. Trimming took off 0 bases at V and 7 bases at J, with 13 bases between the two ends. The V gene's germline CDR1 is LNHNV and CDR2 YYDKDF (reference sequence). Written as DNA, the CDR3 is TGTGCCACCAGCAGAGATTCGGTCGGAGGGCAGCCCCAGCATTTT. This translates into CATSRDSVGGQPQHF.

This clonotype was seen repeatedly, ten times or more. This rearrangement joins TRBV29-1 to TRBJ1-1; D might be TRBD1 (6 bases). Germline-derived CDR1 and CDR2 are SQVTM and ANQGSEA. Trimming stripped 5 bases from V and 0 bases from J, with 13 bases between. The CDR3 is 14 amino acids. CDR3 residues: CSVKLTGMNTEAFF. Here the CDR3 DNA reads TGCAGCGTTAAACTGACAGGCATGAACACTGAAGCTTTCTTT.

This clonotype was seen at least ten times. J is TRBJ1-3 and V is TRBV6-1; D remains ambiguous. CDR1 is MNHNS, CDR2 SASEGT, per germline. The V gene lost 6 bases and the J gene lost 3 bases, with 12 bases spanning the gap. This CDR3 comprises 14 residues. As DNA, the CDR3 is TGTGCCAGCAGCACCTCTGGCCTTGGAAACACCATATATTTT. Encoded protein: CASSTSGLGNTIYF.

This clonotype has ten or more counts. V usage is TRBV28 and J usage is TRBJ1-5; D possibly corresponds to TRBD1 (6 bases). Germline CDR1 reads MDHEN; CDR2 reads SYDVKM. The CDR3 has 18 residues. Trimming cost V 1 base and J 7 bases, with 23 bases left between them. For the CDR3, the DNA is TGTGCCAGCAGTTTATTACCCCTGTGGAAGGGGGATGGCCAGCCCCAGCATTTT. It encodes CASSLLPLWKGDGQPQHF.

The chain carries TRBV11-3 and TRBJ2-7; 12 nucleotides line up with TRBD2. The germline gives CDR1 SGHNT, CDR2 YENEEA. J lost 3 bases, V lost 6 bases, and 3 bases had no gene match. This CDR3 region has 14 residues. The CDR3 reads CASRMTSGSYEQYF. CDR3 nucleotide sequence: TGTGCCAGCAGAATGACTAGCGGGAGCTACGAGCAGTACTTC.

About this clonotype: At one end, the junction sequence differs from germline, possibly due to a read error. This chain connects TRBV15 to TRBJ2-2; tentatively, D is TRBD1 or TRBD2 (5 bases each). CDR3 length: 14 residues. CDR1 and CDR2 (germline): LNHNV, YYDKDF (reference sequence). The CDR3 DNA reads as TGTGCCACCAGCTTAAAGGGGTTTTCCGGGGAGCTGTGTTTT. Amino acids: CATSLKGFSGELCF.

The chain joins TRBV30 to TRBJ1-1, with D tentatively TRBD1 (5 bases). The CDR3 contains 12 residues. The germline V gene encodes CDR1 GTSNPN and CDR2 SVGIG (reference sequence). Trimming took 4 bases from V and 7 from J, leaving 13 bases between them. The CDR3 DNA reads as TGTGCCTGGAACACGGGACGTTTTGAAGCTTTCTTT. Translated: CAWNTGRFEAFF.

This clonotype was found many times. V usage is TRBV11-2 and J usage is TRBJ2-5; D unresolved. The CDR3 spans 11 residues. The V end was cut by 2 bases, the J end by 9 bases, with 7 bases between. CDR1 is SGHAT, CDR2 FQNNGV, per germline. CDR3 in amino acids: CASSLLGPQYF. The CDR3 region has the DNA TGTGCCAGCAGCTTACTTGGGCCCCAGTACTTC.

This chain links TRBV12-3 or TRBV12-4 with TRBJ1-2; 9 nucleotides align to TRBD1. The CDR3 consists of 17 residues. J gave up 3 bases and V 3 bases, and 11 bases lay outside the gene matches. The CDR3 spells CASSFLSGTGWHYGYTF. In DNA, the CDR3 is TGTGCCAGCAGTTTTCTGTCGGGGACAGGGTGGCACTATGGCTACACCTTC.

This clonotype was counted a few times. The gene calls are TRBV6-1 and TRBJ1-5; 7 bases map to TRBD1. The CDR3 is made up of 15 amino acids. The J segment lost 1 base and the V segment lost 5 bases, leaving 5 bases of the junction unmatched. Per germline, CDR1 MNHNS and CDR2 SASEGT. The chain's CDR3 is CASSLNRGSNQPQHF. CDR3 DNA: TGTGCCAGCAGTCTAAACAGGGGAAGCAATCAGCCCCAGCATTTT.

The table lists this clonotype with many counts. The rearrangement uses TRBV28 and TRBJ1-2, with TRBD1 identical over 11 bases. V was pared by 5 bases and J by 0 bases, with 11 bases of the junction left unmatched. The CDR3 contains 18 residues. In germline, CDR1 is MDHEN, CDR2 SYDVKM. The CDR3 bases are TGTGCCAGCAGTAGCCTAGGGGACAGGGGGGGGGCTAACTATGGCTACACCTTC. Its protein product is CASSSLGDRGGANYGYTF.

This clonotype was recorded at least ten times. The genes are TRBV27 and TRBJ1-2, with 9 bases aligning to TRBD1. Germline V gives CDR1 MNHEY, CDR2 SMNVEV (reference sequence). The CDR3 length is 13 residues. V gave up 5 bases and J gave up 8 bases; unmatched junction bases: 6. In DNA, the CDR3 is TGTGCCAGCAGTCAACAGGGGGCGGGAGGCTACACCTTC. This gives the protein CASSQQGAGGYTF.

This chain joins TRBV5-1 and TRBJ1-1; D gene ambiguous. The germline gives CDR1 SGHRS, CDR2 YFSETQ. The CDR3 covers 14 residues. V was shortened by 7 bases and J by 0 bases, with 13 bases between the two germline ends. CDR3 sequence reads: CASEQTDLNTEAFF. The CDR3 coding sequence is TGCGCCAGCGAACAGACCGATCTGAACACTGAAGCTTTCTTT.

The rearrangement links TRBV7-9 to TRBJ2-3; the D gene is possibly TRBD2 (5 bases). Trimming stripped 0 bases from V and 2 bases from J, with 6 bases between. This CDR3 has 14 amino acids. The germline CDR1 and CDR2 sequences are SEHNR and FQNEAQ (reference sequence). The CDR3 nucleotides are TGTGCCAGCAGCTTAGCCGGACTCACAGATACGCAGTATTTT. The encoded protein is CASSLAGLTDTQYF.

This clonotype has ten or more counts. The rearrangement joins TRBV12-3 or TRBV12-4 to TRBJ2-2; D is possibly TRBD2 (5 bases). The CDR3 runs to 15 residues. Trimming took off 6 bases at V and 5 bases at J, with 16 bases between the two ends. CDR3 residues: CASSMDLKRTGELFF. In DNA form, the CDR3 reads TGTGCCAGCAGCATGGACTTAAAGAGAACCGGGGAGCTGTTTTTT.